This TCR beta chain was captured in a study of vaccination effects on CD4 cells after COVID-19. The ViraFEST assay expanded antigen-specific CD4+ T cells with viral peptide pools before sequencing. Following 10 days of culture, CD4+ T cells were isolated. Vaccine recipients, nucleocapsid antibody negative, had no prior SARS-CoV-2 infection. General study points: The study dataset contains few convalescent patients and includes no early post-infection timepoints. The vaccine-induced clones of healthy vaccinees included only 1 of 255 that cross-reacted with common cold coronaviruses.

Trimming stripped 8 bases from V and 4 bases from J, with 9 bases between. There are 11 residues in the CDR3. Germline CDR1 MDHEN, CDR2 SYDVKM. As to this clone: Its specificity is unknown.

Only in-frame clones appear in the TCRdb table, and some are missing; sequencing was by immunoSEQ multiplex PCR. Of under 45,000 clones detected, around 68% appear once; the ten largest clones hold roughly 24%. This specimen consisted of CD4+ T cells from PBMCs cultured with HCoV-OC43 spike peptides, obtained before COVID-19 vaccination. Regarding subset: HCoV-OC43 spike overlapping peptide pool stimulation. This chain uses TRBV28 with TRBJ2-7; maybe TRBD2 (5 bases). The source is a human donor who received a COVID-19 vaccine. CDR3: CASGPGYEQYF. The CDR3 DNA sequence: TGTGCCAGCGGCCCGGGGTACGAGCAGTACTTC.